The present entry profiles one TCR beta chain with its context. Germline V gene lookup returns CDR1 MNHNY and CDR2 SVGAGI (reference sequence). The CDR3 loop spans 14 amino acids. The V end was cut by 6 bases, the J end by 0 bases, with 9 bases between. This sample is part of a study of blood T cell repertoires in COVID-19. Study overall: Samples of COVID-19 (acute and convalescent) were obtained from the United States, Italy and Spain.

Source study methods: By means of reference gene primer amplification, nucleated cell counts were estimated. The repertoire was sequenced with immunoSEQ multiplex PCR; TCRdb's copy has only in-frame clones and lacks some. Clone size and V and J calls were adopted from that table, with D and trimming inferred from the DNA. The sample lists tens of thousands of clones; more than 60% were seen once. This clonotype was sampled from a human donor in a cohort sampled during active COVID-19. Sequencing was carried out using peripheral blood. The V and J genes are TRBV6-6 and TRBJ1-5; maybe TRBD1 (5 bases). CDR3 DNA: TGTGCCAGCAGCCTGGGGGGTAGCAATCAGCCCCAGCATTTT. Translating it yields CASSLGGSNQPQHF.